This T cell receptor beta chain was recorded in a study of cytomegalovirus exposure and HLA in healthy donors. Whole-study context: For the 300 to 450 genotyped donors, roughly 80% fell within the Caucasian-associated ancestry cluster. The study, taken as a whole, reports: A later analysis linked a missense variant in DCLRE1C to the trimming of TCR beta V and J genes. Reportedly, TCR beta sequences accurately predicted HLA-A and HLA-B alleles in most subjects.

With regard to this clone: The antigen remains unidentified.

Per the germline V gene, CDR1 is SGHRS and CDR2 is YFSETQ. This CDR3 has 13 amino acids. The PCR ran on 60 Vbeta and 13 Jbeta primers. The repertoire was sequenced with immunoSEQ multiplex PCR; TCRdb's copy has only in-frame clones and lacks some. The data hold approximately 89,000 clones, with under 85% observed a single time. Sequenced material: PBMCs. The chain couples TRBV5-1 to TRBJ2-5; D might be TRBD2 (5 bases). The DNA end is a closer match to TRBJ2-7, so the J assignment may be wrong. The TCR comes from a male donor in good health and CMV-seronegative. The CDR3 DNA sequence: TGCGCCAGCAGCTTGGGGGGAGACTACGAGCAGTACTTC. Translating it yields CASSLGGDYEQYF.